This T cell receptor (beta chain) came from a study of control samples from healthy donors and cancer patients. Profiled with immunoSEQ multiplex PCR; TCRdb holds only in-frame clones, not every one. Here the sample spans roughly 450,000 clones, approximately 92% being singletons. This CDR3 has 18 amino acids. CDR1 is MGHRA, CDR2 YSYEKL, per germline. V shed 0 bases, J shed 0 bases, and the junction held 9 bases outside the gene matches. The chain uses TRBV4-1 and TRBJ1-2; 8 bases are a match to TRBD1. This TCR was sampled from a man in his forties or fifties with head and neck cancer. Sequencing was carried out using PBMCs. The CDR3 sequence is CASSQDRRQGRTNYGYTF. CDR3 DNA sequence: TGCGCCAGCAGCCAAGATCGGAGACAGGGGAGGACTAACTATGGCTACACCTTC.